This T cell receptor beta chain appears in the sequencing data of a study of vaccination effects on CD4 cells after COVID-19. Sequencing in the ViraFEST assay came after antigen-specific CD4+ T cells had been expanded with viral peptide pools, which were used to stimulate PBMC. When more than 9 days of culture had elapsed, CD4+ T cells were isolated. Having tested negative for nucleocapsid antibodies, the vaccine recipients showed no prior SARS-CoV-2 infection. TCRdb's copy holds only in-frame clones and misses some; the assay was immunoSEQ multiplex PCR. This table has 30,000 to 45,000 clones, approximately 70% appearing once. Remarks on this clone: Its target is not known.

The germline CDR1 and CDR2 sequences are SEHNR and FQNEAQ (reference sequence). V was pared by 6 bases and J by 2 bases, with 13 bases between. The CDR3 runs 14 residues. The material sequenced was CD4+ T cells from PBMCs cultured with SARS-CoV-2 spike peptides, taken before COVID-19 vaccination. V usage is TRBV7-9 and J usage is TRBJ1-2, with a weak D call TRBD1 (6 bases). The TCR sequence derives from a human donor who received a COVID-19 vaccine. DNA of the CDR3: TGTGCCAGCAGTGAACAGGGATTCAACTATGGCTACACCTTC. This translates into CASSEQGFNYGYTF.